The entry below gives a single T cell receptor (beta chain) sequence along with its context. Its antigen is currently not known. Gene names and germline sequences here are all drawn from mouse data. The sequenced fragment ends 4 residues before the CDR3 boundary, so the rest is inferred from the germline J gene. This entry comes from a study of CD8+ T cells in alopecia areata (dated by TCRdb to the late 2010s). About the investigation overall: Skin from C3H/HeJ donors with spontaneous alopecia (roughly 6-12 months old) was grafted onto female C3H/HeJ recipients aged roughly 7-11 weeks. Human TCRbeta sequencing covered scalp tissue and sorted CD4+ and CD8+ peripheral blood T cells from patchy and totalis/universalis alopecia areata patients and healthy controls. RNA was extracted with the PAXgene miRNA kit for fixed scalp, the miRNeasy kit for PBMCs, and the RNeasy kit for mouse skin. High-throughput TCRbeta sequencing was used to examine T cell clonal expansion in alopecia areata in both the C3H/HeJ mouse model and human patients. Clonality in the scalp was compared among normal scalp (n=4), patchy alopecia areata scalp (n=8), and alopecia totalis/universalis scalp (n=8). immunoSEQ multiplex PCR using 35 Vbeta forward primers and 13 Jbeta reverse primers was used to amplify TCRbeta CDR3 regions.

CDR1 and CDR2 are drawn from the germline V gene: MNHDT, YYDKIL. Ends trimmed: V by 5 bases, J by 1 base; bases unmatched to a gene: 6. Spanning cysteine to phenylalanine, the CDR3 consists of 17 amino acids. The CDR3 was read in part: 39 bases, with the frame set at base 1. The protocol used for the library was the immunoSEQ multiplex PCR assay. RNA was extracted from all samples and reverse transcribed into cDNA, which served as template for TCR sequencing. First-strand cDNA was synthesized using SuperScript III with a 2:1 mix of oligo-dT and random hexamers. Amplification bias was assessed with a synthetic immune receptor repertoire, and residual bias was removed computationally. Sequencing of the libraries was done on Illumina HiSeq using 60 bp reads that spanned the CDR3 and were read from J toward V. In the source study's methods: Raw reads were preprocessed for error removal, and CDR3 was defined according to IMGT conventions as running from the conserved cysteine to phenylalanine. To get clonality, Shannon entropy was normalized by log2 of the number of productive unique TCRs and the result was subtracted from 1. Scalp TCRbeta sequences were cross-referenced with sorted blood CD4 and CD8 repertoires so that the CD4 or CD8 identity of scalp clones could be inferred. TCRdb mirrors the immuneACCESS table, restricted to in-frame sequences. Some clones are absent from its copies; in checked studies, under half trace to an unresolved V gene, and the reason for the others is unknown. V and J calls and clone size are as listed in that table; D and trimming were resolved from the DNA. In this sample, around 100,000 clones appear, none counted once only. The ten largest clones add up to around 20% of the sample.

Overall study results and their limits: Compared with normal scalp, lesional scalp, particularly in alopecia totalis/universalis, had higher clonality and more expanded CD8+ clones, which suggests antigenic drive. Resident alphabeta T cells in normal human skin are also sequenced, complicating scalp TCR repertoire analysis, unlike mouse skin dominated by gammadelta T cells. Shared TCR sequences between patients were less evident than in mice, which may be partly attributable to HLA diversity in the patient population.

Recombination linked TRBV17 to TRBJ2-4; TRBD2 lines up with 13 middle nucleotides. The source is a C3H/HeJ mouse with alopecia areata. This strain has the MHC haplotype H2-k. Sequencing was carried out using lesional skin. Incomplete CDR3 DNA: TGTGCTAGCAGTGGGACTGGGGGGGGAAGGGGTCAAAAC. Its translation is CASSGTGGGRGQN. The entire CDR3 protein reads CASSGTGGGRGQNTLYF.